This T cell receptor beta chain emerged from a study of Graves' ophthalmopathy and Graves' hyperthyroidism. This clonotype has a count of ten or more. Moderate-to-severe activity, CAS at least 3, NOSPECS at least 4 and duration under 3 months characterized donors with ophthalmopathy. Trimming removed 8 bases at V and 3 bases at J, with 10 bases between. The CDR3 consists of 12 residues. Researchers took RNA transcripts and amplified TCR beta CDR3 regions from them. First-round RT-PCR employed HTBI primers, with a second-round multiplex PCR after it. TCRdb ran MiXCR on the multiplex PCR reads and lists one entry per CDR3 protein. This sample has roughly 480,000 distinct CDR3 sequences; approximately 15% occur once, and the top ten carry 8% to 10%.

This clonotype originated in a woman aged 25 to 39 with Graves' ophthalmopathy. This chain connects TRBV12-3 or TRBV12-4 to TRBJ1-1; D is unclear. Sequencing used blood. For the CDR3, the DNA is TGTGCCAGCGGCCGGGCCCACACTGAAGCTTTCTTT. Residues: CASGRAHTEAFF.